This TCR beta chain stems from a study of shared clonotypes between healthy human individuals. Study-wide findings and caveats: Even with large depth, rarefaction showed that sorted-subset sequencing was incomplete.

Positively selected for CCR7, the CD45RO-negative cells used as naive CD8 cells excluded terminally differentiated effector memory CD45RA+ cells. This clone was seen once. Its antigen is currently unknown. Other DNA sequences within the sample encode an identical CDR3. CDR1 MNHEY and CDR2 SVGAGI come from the germline V gene. The CDR3 has 13 residues. Trimming took 2 bases from V and 4 from J, leaving 9 bases between them. Over several immunoSEQ plates, each subset's genomic DNA was distributed in even portions. Sorted-subset replicate PCR reactions contained approximately 190 ng DNA, corresponding to some 30,000 T cell genomes. Original analysis: Filtering was not the same, since immunoSEQ gave junction-only sequences without quality scores. The table came from immunoSEQ multiplex PCR; TCRdb's copy has only in-frame clones and leaves some out. V and J calls and clone size are as listed in that table; D and trimming were resolved from the DNA. The table records roughly 2 million clones, around 96% of them present only once.

The TCR was taken from a man aged 18 to 30 in good health. The sequenced sample consisted of naive CD8+ T cells sorted from blood. The V and J genes are TRBV6-5 and TRBJ2-7; the D call may be TRBD1 or TRBD2 (5 bases each). This chain's CDR3 is CASSYTEGYEQYF. CDR3 nucleotides: TGTGCCAGCAGTTACACCGAGGGGTACGAGCAGTACTTC.